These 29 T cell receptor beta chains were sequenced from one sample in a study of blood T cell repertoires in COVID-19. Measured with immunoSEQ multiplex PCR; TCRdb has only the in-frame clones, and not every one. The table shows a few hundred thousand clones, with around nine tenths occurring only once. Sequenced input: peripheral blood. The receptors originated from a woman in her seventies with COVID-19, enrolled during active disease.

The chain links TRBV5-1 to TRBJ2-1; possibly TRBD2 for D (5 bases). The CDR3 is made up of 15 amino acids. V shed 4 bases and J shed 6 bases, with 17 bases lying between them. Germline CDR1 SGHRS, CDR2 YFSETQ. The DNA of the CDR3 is TGCGCCAGCAGCCTGGCACGGACGGACTCCAATGAGCAGTTCTTC. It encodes CASSLARTDSNEQFF. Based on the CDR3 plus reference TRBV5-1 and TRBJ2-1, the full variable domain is KAGVTQTPRYLIKTRGQQVTLSCSPISGHRSVSWYQQTPGQGLQFLFEYFSETQRNKGNFPGRFSGRQFSNSRSEMNVSTLELGDSALYLCASSLARTDSNEQFFGPGTRLTVL.

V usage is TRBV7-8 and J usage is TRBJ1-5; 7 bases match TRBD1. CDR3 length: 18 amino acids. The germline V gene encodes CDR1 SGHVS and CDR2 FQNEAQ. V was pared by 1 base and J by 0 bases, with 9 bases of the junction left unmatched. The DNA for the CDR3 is TGTGCCAGCAGCTTAGGCTCGGGACAGTTTTATAGCAATCAGCCCCAGCATTTT. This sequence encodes CASSLGSGQFYSNQPQHF. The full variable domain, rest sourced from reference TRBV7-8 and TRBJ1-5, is GAGVSQSPRYKVAKRGQDVALRCDPISGHVSLFWYQQALGQGPEFLTYFQNEAQLDKSGLPSDRFFAERPEGSVSTLKIQRTQQEDSAVYLCASSLGSGQFYSNQPQHFGDGTRLSIL.

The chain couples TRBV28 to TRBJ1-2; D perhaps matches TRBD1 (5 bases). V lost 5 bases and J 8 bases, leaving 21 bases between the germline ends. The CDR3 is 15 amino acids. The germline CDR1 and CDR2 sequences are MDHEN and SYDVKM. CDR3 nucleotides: TGTGCCAGCAGTCGGTCGGGGCGGGGGGACGAAGGCTACACCTTC. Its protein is CASSRSGRGDEGYTF.

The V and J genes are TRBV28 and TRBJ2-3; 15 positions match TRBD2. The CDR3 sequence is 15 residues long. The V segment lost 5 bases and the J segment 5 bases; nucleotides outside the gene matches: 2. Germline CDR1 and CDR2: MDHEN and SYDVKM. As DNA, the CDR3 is TGTGCCAGCAGTCGGACTAGCGGGGGGGTAGATACGCAGTATTTT. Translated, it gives CASSRTSGGVDTQYF.

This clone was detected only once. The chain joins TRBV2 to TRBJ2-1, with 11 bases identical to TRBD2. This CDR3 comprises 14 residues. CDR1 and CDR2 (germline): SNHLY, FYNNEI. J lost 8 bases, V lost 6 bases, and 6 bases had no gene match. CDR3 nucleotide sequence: TGTGCCAGCAGGCCGGGACTAGCGGACGATGAGCAGTTCTTC. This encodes CASRPGLADDEQFF.

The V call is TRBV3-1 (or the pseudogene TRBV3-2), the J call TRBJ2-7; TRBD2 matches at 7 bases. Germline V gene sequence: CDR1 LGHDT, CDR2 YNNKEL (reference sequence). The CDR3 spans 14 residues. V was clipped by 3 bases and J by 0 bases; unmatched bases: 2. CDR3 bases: TGTGCCAGCAGCCATTCGGGGGGCTCCTACGAGCAGTACTTC. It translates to CASSHSGGSYEQYF.

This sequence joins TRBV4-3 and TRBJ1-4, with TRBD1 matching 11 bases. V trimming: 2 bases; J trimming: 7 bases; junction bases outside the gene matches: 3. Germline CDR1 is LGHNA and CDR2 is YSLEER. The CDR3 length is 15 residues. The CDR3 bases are TGCGCCAGCAGCCAATCTGGGACAGGGGGTGAAAAACTGTTTTTT. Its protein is CASSQSGTGGEKLFF.

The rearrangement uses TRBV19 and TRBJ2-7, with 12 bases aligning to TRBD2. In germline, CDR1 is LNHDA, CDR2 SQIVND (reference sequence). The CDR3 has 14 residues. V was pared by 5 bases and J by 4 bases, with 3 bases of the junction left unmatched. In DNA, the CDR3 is TGTGCCAGTAGTCCTAGCGGGGGGGAGTACGAGCAGTACTTC. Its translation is CASSPSGGEYEQYF.

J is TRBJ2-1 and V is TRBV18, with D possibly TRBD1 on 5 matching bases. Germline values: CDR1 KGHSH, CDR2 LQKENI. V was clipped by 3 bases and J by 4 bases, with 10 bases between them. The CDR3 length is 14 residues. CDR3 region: CASSPSRAYNEQFF. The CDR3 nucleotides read TGTGCCAGCTCACCGTCCAGGGCATACAATGAGCAGTTCTTC. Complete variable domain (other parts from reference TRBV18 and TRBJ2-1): NAGVMQNPRHLVRRRGQEARLRCSPMKGHSHVYWYRQLPEEGLKFMVYLQKENIIDESGMPKERFSAEFPKEGPSILRIQQVVRGDSAAYFCASSPSRAYNEQFFGPGTRLTVL.

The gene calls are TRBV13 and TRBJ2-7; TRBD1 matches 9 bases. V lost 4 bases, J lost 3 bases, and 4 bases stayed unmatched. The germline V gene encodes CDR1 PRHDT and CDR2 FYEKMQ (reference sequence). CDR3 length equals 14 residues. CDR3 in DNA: TGTGCCAGCAGCTCCGGGACAGGGTACTACGAGCAGTACTTC. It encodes CASSSGTGYYEQYF.

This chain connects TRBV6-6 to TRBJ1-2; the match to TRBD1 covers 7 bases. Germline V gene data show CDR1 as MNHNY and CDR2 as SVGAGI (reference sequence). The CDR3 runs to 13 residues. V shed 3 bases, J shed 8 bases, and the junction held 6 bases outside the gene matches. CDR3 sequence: CASSYTGEHGYTF. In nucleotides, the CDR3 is TGTGCCAGCAGTTATACAGGGGAGCACGGCTACACCTTC.

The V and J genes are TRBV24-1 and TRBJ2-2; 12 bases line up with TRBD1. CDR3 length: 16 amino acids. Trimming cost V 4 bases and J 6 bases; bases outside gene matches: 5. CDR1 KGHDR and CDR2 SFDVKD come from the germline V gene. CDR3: CATSDPGTGGPGELFF. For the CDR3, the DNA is TGTGCCACCAGTGACCCCGGGACAGGGGGCCCCGGGGAGCTGTTTTTT.

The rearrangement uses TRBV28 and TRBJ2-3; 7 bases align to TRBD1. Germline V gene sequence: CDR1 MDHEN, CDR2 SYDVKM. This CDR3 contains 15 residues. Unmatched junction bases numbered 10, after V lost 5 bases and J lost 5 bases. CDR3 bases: TGTGCCAGCAGTCCGAGCCTCAGGGGGATAGATACGCAGTATTTT. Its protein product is CASSPSLRGIDTQYF.

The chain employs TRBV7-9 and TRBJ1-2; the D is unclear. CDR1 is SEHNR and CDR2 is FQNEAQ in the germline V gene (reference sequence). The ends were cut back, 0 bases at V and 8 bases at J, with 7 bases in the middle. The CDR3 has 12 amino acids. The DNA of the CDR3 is TGTGCCAGCAGCTTAGCGGCGCGGGGCTACACCTTC. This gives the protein CASSLAARGYTF.

The CDR3 DNA is TGTGCCAGCGGGGACAGGGGCGGCCAGCCCCAGCATTTT. Its translation is CASGDRGGQPQHF. V is TRBV12-3 or TRBV12-4 and J is TRBJ1-5, with 10 bases fitting TRBD1. Trimming took 8 bases from V and 7 from J; bases not matched to a gene: 5. This CDR3 has 13 residues.

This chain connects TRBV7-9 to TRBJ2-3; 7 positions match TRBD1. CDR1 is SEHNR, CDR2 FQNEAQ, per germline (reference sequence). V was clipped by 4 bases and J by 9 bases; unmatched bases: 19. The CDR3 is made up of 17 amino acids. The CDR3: CASSSGTDQLRGMTQYF. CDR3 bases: TGTGCCAGCAGCTCCGGGACAGACCAACTTAGGGGGATGACGCAGTATTTT.

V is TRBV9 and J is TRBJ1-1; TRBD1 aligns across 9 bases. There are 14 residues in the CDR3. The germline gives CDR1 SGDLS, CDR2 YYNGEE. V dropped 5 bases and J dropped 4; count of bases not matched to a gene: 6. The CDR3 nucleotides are TGTGCCAGCAGTGACGAGACAGGGGGCACTGAAGCTTTCTTT. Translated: CASSDETGGTEAFF.

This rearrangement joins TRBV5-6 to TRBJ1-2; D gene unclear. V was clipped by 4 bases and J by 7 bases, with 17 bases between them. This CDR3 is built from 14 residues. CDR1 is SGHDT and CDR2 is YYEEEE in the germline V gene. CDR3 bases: TGTGCCAGCAGCATAAGAGGGAAGCAGGTTGGCTACACCTTC. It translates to CASSIRGKQVGYTF.

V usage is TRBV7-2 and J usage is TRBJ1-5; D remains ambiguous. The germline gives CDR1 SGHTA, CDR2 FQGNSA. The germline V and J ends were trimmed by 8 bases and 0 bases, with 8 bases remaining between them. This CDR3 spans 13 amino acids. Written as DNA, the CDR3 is TGTGCCAGCCGGGAAGATAGCAATCAGCCCCAGCATTTT. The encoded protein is CASREDSNQPQHF. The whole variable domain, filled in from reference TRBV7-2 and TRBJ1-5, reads GAGVSQSPSNKVTEKGKDVELRCDPISGHTALYWYRQSLGQGLEFLIYFQGNSAPDKSGLPSDRFSAERTGGSVSTLTIQRTQQEDSAVYLCASREDSNQPQHFGDGTRLSIL.

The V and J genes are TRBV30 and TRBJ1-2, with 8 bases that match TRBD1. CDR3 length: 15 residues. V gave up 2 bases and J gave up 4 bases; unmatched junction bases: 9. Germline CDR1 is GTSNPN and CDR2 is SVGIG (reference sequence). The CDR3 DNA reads TGTGCCTGGAGTAGACAGGGGATTCAGGGCTATGGCTACACCTTC. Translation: CAWSRQGIQGYGYTF.

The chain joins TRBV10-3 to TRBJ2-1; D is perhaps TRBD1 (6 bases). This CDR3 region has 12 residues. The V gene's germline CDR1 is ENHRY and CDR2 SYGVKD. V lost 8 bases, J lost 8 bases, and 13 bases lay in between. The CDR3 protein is CAIGRGVDEQFF. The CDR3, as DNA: TGTGCCATCGGCAGGGGTGTGGATGAGCAGTTCTTC.

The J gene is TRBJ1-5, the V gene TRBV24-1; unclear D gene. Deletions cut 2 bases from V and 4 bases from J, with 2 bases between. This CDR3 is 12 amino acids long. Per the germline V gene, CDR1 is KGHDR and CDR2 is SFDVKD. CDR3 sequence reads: CATSDSNQPQHF. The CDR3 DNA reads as TGTGCCACCAGTGATTCTAATCAGCCCCAGCATTTT.

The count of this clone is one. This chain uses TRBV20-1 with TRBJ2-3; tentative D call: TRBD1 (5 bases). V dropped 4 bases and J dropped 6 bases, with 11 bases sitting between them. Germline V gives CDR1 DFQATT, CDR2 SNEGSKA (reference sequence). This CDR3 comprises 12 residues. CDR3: CSANDNRDTQYF. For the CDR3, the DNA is TGCAGTGCTAATGATAACAGGGATACGCAGTATTTT.

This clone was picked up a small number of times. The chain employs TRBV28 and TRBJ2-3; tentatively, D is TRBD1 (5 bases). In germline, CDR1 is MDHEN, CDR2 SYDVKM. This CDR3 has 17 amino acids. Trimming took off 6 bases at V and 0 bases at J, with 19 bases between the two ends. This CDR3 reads CASSLQAGAGSTDTQYF. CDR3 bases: TGTGCCAGCAGCCTACAAGCTGGGGCAGGAAGCACAGATACGCAGTATTTT.

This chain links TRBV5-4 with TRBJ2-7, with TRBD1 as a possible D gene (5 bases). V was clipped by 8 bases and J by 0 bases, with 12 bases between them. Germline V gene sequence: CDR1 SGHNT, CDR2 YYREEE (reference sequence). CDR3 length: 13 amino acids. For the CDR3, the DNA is TGTGCCAGTTCGACAGAAAACTCCTACGAGCAGTACTTC. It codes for CASSTENSYEQYF.

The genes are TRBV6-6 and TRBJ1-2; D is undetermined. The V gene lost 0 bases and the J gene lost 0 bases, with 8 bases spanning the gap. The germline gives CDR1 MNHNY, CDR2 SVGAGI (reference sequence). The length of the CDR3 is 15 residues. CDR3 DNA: TGTGCCAGCAGTTACTCGGCGGTCGCTAACTATGGCTACACCTTC. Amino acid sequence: CASSYSAVANYGYTF.

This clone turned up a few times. The CDR3 DNA is TGTGCCAGCAGCTACCGAGGCTCCGCGCTAAGGAACACTGAAGCTTTCTTT. Its translation: CASSYRGSALRNTEAFF. The chain uses TRBV5-6 and TRBJ1-1; D gene uncertain. CDR3 length: 17 amino acids. The germline V and J ends were trimmed by 3 bases and 1 base, with 19 bases remaining between them. The germline V gene has CDR1 SGHDT and CDR2 YYEEEE.

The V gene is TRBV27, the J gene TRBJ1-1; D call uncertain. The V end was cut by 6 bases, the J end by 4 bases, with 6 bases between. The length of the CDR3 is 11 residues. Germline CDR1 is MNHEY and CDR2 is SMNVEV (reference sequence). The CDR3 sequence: CASSFGTEAFF. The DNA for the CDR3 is TGTGCCAGCAGCTTCGGCACTGAAGCTTTCTTT.

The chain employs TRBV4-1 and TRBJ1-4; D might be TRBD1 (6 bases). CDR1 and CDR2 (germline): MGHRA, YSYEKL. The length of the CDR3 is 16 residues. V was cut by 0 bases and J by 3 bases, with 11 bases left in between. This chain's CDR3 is CASSQEIDRPNEKLFF. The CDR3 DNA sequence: TGCGCCAGCAGCCAAGAAATAGACAGGCCTAATGAAAAACTGTTTTTT.